This TCR beta chain derives from a study of blood T cell repertoires in COVID-19. Study information: Italy, Spain and the United States were the sources of the convalescent and acute COVID-19 samples. In each case, the material was cDNA or gDNA derived from T cells, B-cell-depleted T cells, or PBMCs.

V was pared by 8 bases and J by 9 bases, with 16 bases between. Germline CDR1 KGHDR, CDR2 SFDVKD. The CDR3 sequence is 13 residues long. This clone was recorded once. Authors' processing steps: Reference gene primer amplification gave nucleated cell count estimates. Clones were sequenced by immunoSEQ multiplex PCR, and TCRdb holds only the in-frame ones, with some missing. V and J calls and clone size follow that table, whereas D and trimming were derived from the DNA. The sample consists of about 250,000 clones, approximately 91% of them appearing once. Sequences were obtained from peripheral blood. The rearrangement uses TRBV24-1 and TRBJ2-1, with D unclear. The source of this sequence is a woman aged 40 to 49 who had recovered from COVID-19. The DNA of the CDR3 is TGTGCCACCATGCCAGGCCCCTCCGGTGAGCAGTTCTTC. Residues: CATMPGPSGEQFF.